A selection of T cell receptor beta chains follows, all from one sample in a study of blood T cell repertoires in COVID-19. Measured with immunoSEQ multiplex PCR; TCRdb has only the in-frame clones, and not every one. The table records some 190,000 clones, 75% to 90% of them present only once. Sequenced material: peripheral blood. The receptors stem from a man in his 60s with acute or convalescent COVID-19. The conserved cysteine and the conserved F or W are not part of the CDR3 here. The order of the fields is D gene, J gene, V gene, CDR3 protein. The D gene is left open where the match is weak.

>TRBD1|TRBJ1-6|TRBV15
ATSRALTPGQGWIPLH
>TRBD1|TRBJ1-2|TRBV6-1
ASSEALDRVSGYT
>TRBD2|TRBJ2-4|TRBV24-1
ATSDSRLAGVDIQY
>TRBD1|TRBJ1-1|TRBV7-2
ASSLPTGVSNTEAF
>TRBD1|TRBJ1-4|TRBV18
ASSPQGAREKLF
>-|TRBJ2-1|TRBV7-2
ASSLDTAGVNEQF
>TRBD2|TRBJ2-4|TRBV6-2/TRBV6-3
ASTPLAGGAIAKNIQY
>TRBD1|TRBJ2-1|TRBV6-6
ASSFTGTGGGSEQF
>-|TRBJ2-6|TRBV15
ATSRVNTGANVLT
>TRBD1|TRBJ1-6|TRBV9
ASSVGGGRNSPLH
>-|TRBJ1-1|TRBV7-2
ASSSDWVNTEAF
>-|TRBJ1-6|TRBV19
ASSSSGNSPLH
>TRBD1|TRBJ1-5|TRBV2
ASQPQPGQINQPQH
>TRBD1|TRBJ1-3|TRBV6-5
ASTSDRGNTIY
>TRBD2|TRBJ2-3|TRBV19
ASSTPGLAADTQY
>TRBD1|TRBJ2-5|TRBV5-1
ASSLKGTEETQY
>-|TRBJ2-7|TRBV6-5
ASSLSDEQY